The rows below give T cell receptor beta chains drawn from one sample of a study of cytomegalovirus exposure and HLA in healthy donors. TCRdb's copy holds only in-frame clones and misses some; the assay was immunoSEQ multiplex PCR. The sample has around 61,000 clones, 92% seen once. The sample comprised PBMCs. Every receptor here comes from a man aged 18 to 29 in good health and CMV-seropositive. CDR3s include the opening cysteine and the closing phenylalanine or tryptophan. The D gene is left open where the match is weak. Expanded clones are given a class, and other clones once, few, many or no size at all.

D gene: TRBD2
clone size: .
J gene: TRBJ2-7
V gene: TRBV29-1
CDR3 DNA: TGCAGCGTGTCGACTAGCGGGAGCAACGAGCAGTACTTC
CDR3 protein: CSVSTSGSNEQYF

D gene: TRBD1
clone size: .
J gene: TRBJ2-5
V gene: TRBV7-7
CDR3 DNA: TGTGCTAGCAGTCCGACAGGGATCCAAGAGACCCAGTACTTC
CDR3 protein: CASSPTGIQETQYF

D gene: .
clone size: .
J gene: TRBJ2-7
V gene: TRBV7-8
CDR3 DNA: TGTGCCAGCAGCTTAATGACTACCTACGAGCAGTACTTC
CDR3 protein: CASSLMTTYEQYF

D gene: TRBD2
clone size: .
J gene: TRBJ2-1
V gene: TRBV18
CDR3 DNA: TGTGCCAGCTCAACTAAACCGGGACTAGCGGGAGAAAATGAGCAGTTCTTC
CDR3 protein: CASSTKPGLAGENEQFF

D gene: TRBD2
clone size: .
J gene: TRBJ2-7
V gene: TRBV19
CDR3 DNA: TGTGCCAGTAGCTCCGGGACTAGCTCAACTACCTTCTACGAGCAGTACTTC
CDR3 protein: CASSSGTSSTTFYEQYF

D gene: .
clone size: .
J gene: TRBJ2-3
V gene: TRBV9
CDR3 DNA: TGTGCCAGCAGCGTAGAGGGGACTTTCGGAGATACGCAGTATTTT
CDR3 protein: CASSVEGTFGDTQYF

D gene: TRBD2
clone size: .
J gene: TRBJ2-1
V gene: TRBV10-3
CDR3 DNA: TGTGCCATCAGTGAGCCCCCGGGACTAGCGGGAGGTATCCTGTCCTACAATGAGCAGTTCTTC
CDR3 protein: CAISEPPGLAGGILSYNEQFF

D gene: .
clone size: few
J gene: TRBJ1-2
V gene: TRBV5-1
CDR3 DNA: TGCGCCAGCAGCTTGACCGACAAGGGCTACACCTTC
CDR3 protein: CASSLTDKGYTF

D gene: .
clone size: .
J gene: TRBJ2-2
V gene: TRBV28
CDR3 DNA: TGTGCCTCCCAGTCCACCACCGGGGAGCTGTTTTTT
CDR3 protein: CASQSTTGELFF

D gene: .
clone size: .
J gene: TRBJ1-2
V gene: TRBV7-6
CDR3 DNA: TGTGCCAGCAGCCCCGGCGGGGGCTATGGCTACACCTTC
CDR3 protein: CASSPGGGYGYTF

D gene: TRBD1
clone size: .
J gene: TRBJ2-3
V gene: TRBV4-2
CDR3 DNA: TGTGCCAGCAGCCCGGGGACAGGGAGCACAGATACGCAGTATTTT
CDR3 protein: CASSPGTGSTDTQYF

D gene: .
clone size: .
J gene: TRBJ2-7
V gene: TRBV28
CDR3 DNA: TGTGCCAGCAGCCTACCCGGGGGTAACGAGCAGTACTTC
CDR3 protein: CASSLPGGNEQYF

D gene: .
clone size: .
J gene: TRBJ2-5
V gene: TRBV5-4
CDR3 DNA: TGTGCCAGCAGCTTACTAGAGACCCAGTACTTC
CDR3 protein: CASSLLETQYF

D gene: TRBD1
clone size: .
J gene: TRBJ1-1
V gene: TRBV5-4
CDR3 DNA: TGTGCCAGCAGCTTCGGACAGGGGGCTTCTGAAGCTTTCTTT
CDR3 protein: CASSFGQGASEAFF

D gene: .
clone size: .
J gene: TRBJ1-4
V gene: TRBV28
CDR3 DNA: TGTGCCAGCACTGGAGGTGGGGAACTGTTTTTT
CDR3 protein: CASTGGGELFF

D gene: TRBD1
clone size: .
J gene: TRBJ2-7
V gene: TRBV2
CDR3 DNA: TGTGCCAGCAGTGAGCGGACAGGCCAGACCTACGAGCAGTACTTC
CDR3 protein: CASSERTGQTYEQYF

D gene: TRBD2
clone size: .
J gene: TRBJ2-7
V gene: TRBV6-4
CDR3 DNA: TGTGCCAGCAGTGACTTCCGGGGGGACTCCTTGGAGCAGTACTTC
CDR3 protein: CASSDFRGDSLEQYF

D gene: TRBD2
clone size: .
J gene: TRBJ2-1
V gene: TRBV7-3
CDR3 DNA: TGTGCCAGCGGGGGGGGTTGGGATGAGCAGTTCTTC
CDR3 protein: CASGGGWDEQFF

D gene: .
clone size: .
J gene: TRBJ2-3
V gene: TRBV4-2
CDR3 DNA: TGTGCCAGCAGCCCTCAGTCGGGTAGGACTAGCACAGATACGCAGTATTTT
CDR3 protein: CASSPQSGRTSTDTQYF

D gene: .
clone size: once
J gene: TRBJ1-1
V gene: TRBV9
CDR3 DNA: TGTGCCAGCAGCTCCTTGGACAGGAACACTGAAGCTTTCTTT
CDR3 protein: CASSSLDRNTEAFF

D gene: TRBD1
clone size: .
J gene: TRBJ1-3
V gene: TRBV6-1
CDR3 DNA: TGTGCCAGCAGTGACGCGACAGGGCTTGGAAACACCATATATTTT
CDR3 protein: CASSDATGLGNTIYF

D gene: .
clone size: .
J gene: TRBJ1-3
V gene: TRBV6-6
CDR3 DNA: TGTGCCAGCAGTTACTCGAGGGGGGGTGGAAACACCATATATTTT
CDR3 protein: CASSYSRGGGNTIYF

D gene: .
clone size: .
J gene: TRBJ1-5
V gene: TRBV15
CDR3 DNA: TGTGCCACCAGCAGAGCAGGGGCAGGTTCGTTTTGGGGCAATCAGCCCCAGCATTTT
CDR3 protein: CATSRAGAGSFWGNQPQHF

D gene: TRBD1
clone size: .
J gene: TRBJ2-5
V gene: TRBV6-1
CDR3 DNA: TGTGCCAGCAGTGATATGGGACAGGAAGAGACCCAGTACTTC
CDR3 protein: CASSDMGQEETQYF

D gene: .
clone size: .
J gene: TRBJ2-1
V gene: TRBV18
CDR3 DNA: TGTGCCAGCTCACCACGCGGGACTAATGAGCAGTTCTTC
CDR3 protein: CASSPRGTNEQFF

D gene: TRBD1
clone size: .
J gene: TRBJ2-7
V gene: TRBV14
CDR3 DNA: TGTGCCAGCAGCCAAGGCTTTGGGACAGCCTACGAGCAGTACTTC
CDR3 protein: CASSQGFGTAYEQYF

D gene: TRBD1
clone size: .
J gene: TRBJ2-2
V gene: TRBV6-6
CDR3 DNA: TGTGCCAGCAGTCCGGGACAGGGCTGGCTCGGGGAGCTGTTTTTT
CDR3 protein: CASSPGQGWLGELFF

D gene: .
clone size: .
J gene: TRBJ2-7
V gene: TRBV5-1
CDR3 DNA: TGCGCCAGCACAGGCCCCCGCCACTACGAGCAGTACTTC
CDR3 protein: CASTGPRHYEQYF

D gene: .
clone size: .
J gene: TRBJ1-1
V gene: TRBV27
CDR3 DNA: TGTGCCAGCCCCACCCGTAGGGGGTCGAACACTGAAGCTTTCTTT
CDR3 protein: CASPTRRGSNTEAFF

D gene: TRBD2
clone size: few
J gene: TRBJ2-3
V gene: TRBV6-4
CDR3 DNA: TGTGCCAGCAGTGAAGGAAGCGGGAGGGCATCAGATACGCAGTATTTT
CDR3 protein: CASSEGSGRASDTQYF

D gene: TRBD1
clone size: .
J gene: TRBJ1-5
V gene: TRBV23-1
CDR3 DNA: TGCGCCAGCGCGCAAGGACGACAACAGGGGAAGGTGAGCAATCAGCCCCAGCATTTT
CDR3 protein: CASAQGRQQGKVSNQPQHF

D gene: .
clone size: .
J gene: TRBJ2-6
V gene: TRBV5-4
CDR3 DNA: TGTGCCAGCAGCTCCAGCGGCCACTCTGGGGCCAACGTCCTGACTTTC
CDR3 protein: CASSSSGHSGANVLTF

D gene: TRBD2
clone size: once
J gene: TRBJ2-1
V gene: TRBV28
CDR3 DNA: TGTGCCAGCAGTTTATCGACTAGCGGGAGGAGCTGTGAGCAGTTCTTC
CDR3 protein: CASSLSTSGRSCEQFF

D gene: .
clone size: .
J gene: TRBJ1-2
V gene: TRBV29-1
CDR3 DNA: TGCAGCGCCATCCTCGGACAGACCAACTATGGCTACACCTTC
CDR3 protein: CSAILGQTNYGYTF

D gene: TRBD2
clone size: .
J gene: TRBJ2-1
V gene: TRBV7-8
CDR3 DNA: TGTGCCAGCAGCTTACTCCTAGCGGTGATCAGTACTCATGAGCAGTTCTTC
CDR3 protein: CASSLLLAVISTHEQFF

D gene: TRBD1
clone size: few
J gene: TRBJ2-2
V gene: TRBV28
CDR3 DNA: TGTGCCAGCAGCCCGCTAACGGGACAGGGGGCTGGCGGGGAGCTGTTTTTT
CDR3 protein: CASSPLTGQGAGGELFF

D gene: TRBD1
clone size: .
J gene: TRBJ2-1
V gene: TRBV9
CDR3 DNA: TGTGCCAGCAGCGTAGTCGGGGACAGGGTTTACACGAGCTCCTACAATGAGCAGTTCTTC
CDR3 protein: CASSVVGDRVYTSSYNEQFF